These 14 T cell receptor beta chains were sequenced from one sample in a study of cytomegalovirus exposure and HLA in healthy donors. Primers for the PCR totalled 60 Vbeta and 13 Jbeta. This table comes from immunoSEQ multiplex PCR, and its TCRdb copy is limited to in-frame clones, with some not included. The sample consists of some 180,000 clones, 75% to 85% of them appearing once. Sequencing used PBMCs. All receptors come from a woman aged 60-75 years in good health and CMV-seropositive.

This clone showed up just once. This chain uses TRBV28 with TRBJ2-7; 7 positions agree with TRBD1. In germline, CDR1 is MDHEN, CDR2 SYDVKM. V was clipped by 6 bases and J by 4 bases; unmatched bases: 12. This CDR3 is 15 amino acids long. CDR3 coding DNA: TGTGCCAGCAGCCCCCGCCAAGGGGGCAGGTACGAGCAGTACTTC. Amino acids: CASSPRQGGRYEQYF.

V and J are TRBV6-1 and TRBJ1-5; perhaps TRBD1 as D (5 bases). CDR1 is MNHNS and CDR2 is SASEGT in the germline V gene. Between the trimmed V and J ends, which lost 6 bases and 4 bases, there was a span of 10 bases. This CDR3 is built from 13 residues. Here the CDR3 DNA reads TGTGCCAGCAGCCCCGGGGGGAATCAGCCCCAGCATTTT. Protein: CASSPGGNQPQHF.

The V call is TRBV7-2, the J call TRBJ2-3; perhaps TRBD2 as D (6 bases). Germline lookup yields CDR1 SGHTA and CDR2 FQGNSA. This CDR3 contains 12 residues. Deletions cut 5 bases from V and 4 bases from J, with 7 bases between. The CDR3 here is CASSPGADTQYF. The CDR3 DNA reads TGTGCCAGCAGCCCGGGGGCAGATACGCAGTATTTT. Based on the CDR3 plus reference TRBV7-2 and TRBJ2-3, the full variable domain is GAGVSQSPSNKVTEKGKDVELRCDPISGHTALYWYRQSLGQGLEFLIYFQGNSAPDKSGLPSDRFSAERTGGSVSTLTIQRTQQEDSAVYLCASSPGADTQYFGPGTRLTVL.

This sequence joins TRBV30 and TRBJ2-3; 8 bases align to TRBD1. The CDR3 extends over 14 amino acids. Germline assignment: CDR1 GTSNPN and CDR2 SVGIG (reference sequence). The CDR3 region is CAGRGRISTDTQYF. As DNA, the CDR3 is TGTGCTGGCAGGGGGCGCATTAGCACAGATACGCAGTATTTT.

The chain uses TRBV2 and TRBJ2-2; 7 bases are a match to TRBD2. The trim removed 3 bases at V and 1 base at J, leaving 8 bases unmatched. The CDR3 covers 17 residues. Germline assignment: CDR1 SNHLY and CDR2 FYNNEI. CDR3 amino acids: CASSDPSLAENTGELFF. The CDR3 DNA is TGTGCCAGCAGTGACCCTTCTCTAGCGGAGAACACCGGGGAGCTGTTTTTT.

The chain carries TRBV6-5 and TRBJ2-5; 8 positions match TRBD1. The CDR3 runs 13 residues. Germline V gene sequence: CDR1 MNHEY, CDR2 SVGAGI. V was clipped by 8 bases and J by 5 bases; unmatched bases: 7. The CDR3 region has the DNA TGTGCCAGCCGCAGGGGGCGGTTGGAGACCCAGTACTTC. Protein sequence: CASRRGRLETQYF.

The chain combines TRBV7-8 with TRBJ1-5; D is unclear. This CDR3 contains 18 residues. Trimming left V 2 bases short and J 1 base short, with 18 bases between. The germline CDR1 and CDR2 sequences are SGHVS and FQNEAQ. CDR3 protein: CASSLPPLWAPSNQPQHF. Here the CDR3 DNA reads TGTGCCAGCAGCTTACCCCCCCTCTGGGCACCAAGCAATCAGCCCCAGCATTTT.

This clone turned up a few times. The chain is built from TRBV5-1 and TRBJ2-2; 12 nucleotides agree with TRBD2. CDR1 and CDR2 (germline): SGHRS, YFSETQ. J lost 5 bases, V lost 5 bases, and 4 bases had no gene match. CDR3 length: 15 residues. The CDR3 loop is CASRLAGGQTGELFF. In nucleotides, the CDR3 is TGCGCCAGCAGACTAGCGGGGGGTCAGACCGGGGAGCTGTTTTTT.

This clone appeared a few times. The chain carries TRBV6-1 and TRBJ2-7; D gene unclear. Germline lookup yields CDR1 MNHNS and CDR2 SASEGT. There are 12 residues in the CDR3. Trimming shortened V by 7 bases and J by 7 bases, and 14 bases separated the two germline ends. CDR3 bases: TGTGCCAGCAACTTCCCCCCCCGTGAGCAGTACTTC. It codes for CASNFPPREQYF.

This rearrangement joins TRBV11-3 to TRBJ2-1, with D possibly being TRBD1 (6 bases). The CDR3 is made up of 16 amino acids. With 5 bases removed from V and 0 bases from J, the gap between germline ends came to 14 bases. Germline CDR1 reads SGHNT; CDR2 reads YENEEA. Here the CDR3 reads CASSPRGVSSYNEQFF. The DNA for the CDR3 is TGTGCCAGCAGCCCCAGGGGAGTGAGCTCCTACAATGAGCAGTTCTTC.

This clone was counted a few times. The CDR3 bases are TGTGCCAGCAGCGCCCTCGGGCAGGGGGGTGGAAACACCATATATTTT. Protein product: CASSALGQGGGNTIYF. This chain uses TRBV9 with TRBJ1-3; 7 nucleotides line up with TRBD1. The J segment lost 3 bases and the V segment lost 3 bases, leaving 9 bases of the junction unmatched. CDR3 length equals 16 residues. Germline CDR1 SGDLS, CDR2 YYNGEE.

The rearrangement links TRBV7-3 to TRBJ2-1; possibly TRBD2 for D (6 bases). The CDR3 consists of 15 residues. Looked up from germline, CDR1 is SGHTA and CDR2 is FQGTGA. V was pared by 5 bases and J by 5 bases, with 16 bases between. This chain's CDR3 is CASSPGVGSHNEQFF. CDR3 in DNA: TGTGCCAGCAGCCCTGGTGTCGGGAGTCACAATGAGCAGTTCTTC. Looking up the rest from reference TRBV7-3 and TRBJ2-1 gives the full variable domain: GAGVSQTPSNKVTEKGKYVELRCDPISGHTALYWYRQSLGQGPEFLIYFQGTGAADDSGLPNDRFFAVRPEGSVSTLKIQRTERGDSAVYLCASSPGVGSHNEQFFGPGTRLTVL.

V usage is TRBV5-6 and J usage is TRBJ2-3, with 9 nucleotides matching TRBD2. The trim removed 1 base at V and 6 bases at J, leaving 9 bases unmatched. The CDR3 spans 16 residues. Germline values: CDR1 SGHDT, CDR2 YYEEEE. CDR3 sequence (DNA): TGTGCCAGCAGCTTGAGGATGGCGGGGGGGACGGATACGCAGTATTTT. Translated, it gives CASSLRMAGGTDTQYF.

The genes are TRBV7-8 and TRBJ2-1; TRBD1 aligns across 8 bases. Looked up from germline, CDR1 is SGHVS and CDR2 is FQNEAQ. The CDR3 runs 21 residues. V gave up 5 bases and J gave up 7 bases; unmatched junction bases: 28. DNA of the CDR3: TGTGCCAGCAGCACTAGAGGTGGGGGGTTTGCCGGGACAGGTGGATCAAATGAGCAGTTCTTC. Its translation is CASSTRGGGFAGTGGSNEQFF.